The following is a T cell receptor beta chain sequence with its context. The sample originates from a study of blood T cell repertoires in COVID-19. Looking at the study overall: The study drew acute and convalescent COVID-19 samples from the United States, Italy and Spain. Sample material is recorded as cDNA or gDNA derived from T cells, B-cell-depleted T cells, or PBMCs.

This table comes from immunoSEQ multiplex PCR, and its TCRdb copy is limited to in-frame clones, with some not included. The table includes roughly 100,000 clones, approximately 82% detected once. Germline CDR1 is LGHNA and CDR2 is YNFKEQ. This CDR3 has 20 residues. After removal of 0 bases from V and 0 bases from J, the junction contained 15 bases not matched to a gene. This sequence joins TRBV4-2 and TRBJ2-3, with TRBD2 matching over 7 bases. The TCR originated in a man aged 55 to 70 with active or convalescent COVID-19. The sample was peripheral blood. The CDR3 coding sequence is TGTGCCAGCAGCCAAGATCTCGGCGGGGGAGTAGGAGTTAGCACAGATACGCAGTATTTT. It yields the protein CASSQDLGGGVGVSTDTQYF.